The 14 T cell receptor beta chains reported below all come from one sample, sequenced in a study of vaccination and CD4 T cells after COVID-19. For these receptors, no antigen is known. With the Oncomine TCR Beta short-read assay, DNA from cultured CD4+ T cells was sequenced. Each CDR3 protein is one row after TCRdb ran MiXCR on the PCR reads. The profile covers over 8,500 distinct CDR3 sequences, with 45% to 60% appearing a single time and under 25% taken by the ten largest. Indicated treatment: approximately 10-day PBMC culture with coronavirus spike peptide pools or control peptides (ViraFEST assay). The sequenced sample consisted of CD4+ T cells from blood, cultured in vitro. These TCRs come from a human donor who had recovered from COVID-19.

The genes are TRBV27 and TRBJ2-3, with D perhaps being TRBD1 or TRBD2 (5 bases each). V was cut by 5 bases and J by 0 bases, with 12 bases left in between. Germline CDR1 reads MNHEY; CDR2 reads SMNVEV (reference sequence). The length of the CDR3 is 15 residues. The CDR3 sequence: CASSQGTVSTDTQYF. The DNA of the CDR3 is TGTGCCAGCAGTCAAGGGACCGTTAGCACAGATACGCAGTATTTT.

The rearrangement uses TRBV4-3 and TRBJ1-1, with D hard to call. The CDR3 consists of 16 residues. Trimming removed 0 bases at V and 0 bases at J, with 11 bases between. The V gene's germline CDR1 is LGHNA and CDR2 YSLEER. CDR3 amino acids: CASSQDARGMNTEAFF. In nucleotides, the CDR3 is TGCGCCAGCAGCCAAGATGCTCGAGGGATGAACACTGAAGCTTTCTTT.

J is TRBJ1-1 and V is TRBV2; D might be TRBD1 (5 bases). Trimming left V 6 bases short and J 1 base short, with 12 bases between. This CDR3 has 14 residues. The V gene's germline CDR1 is SNHLY and CDR2 FYNNEI. CDR3 in DNA: TGTGCCAGCAGGGAGGGACGGGGGAACACTGAAGCTTTCTTT. Translation gives CASREGRGNTEAFF.

This rearrangement joins TRBV6-1 to TRBJ2-7; tentative D call: TRBD2 (5 bases). The CDR3 extends over 12 amino acids. Per the germline V gene, CDR1 is MNHNS and CDR2 is SASEGT. Trimming removed 8 bases at V and 2 bases at J, with 10 bases between. CDR3 sequence reads: CASSKGAYEQYF. The CDR3 DNA reads TGTGCCAGCTCAAAGGGAGCCTACGAGCAGTACTTC.

The CDR3 loop is CASSIGGGRVQPQHF. The CDR3, as DNA: TGTGCCAGTAGTATCGGGGGGGGGAGGGTTCAGCCCCAGCATTTT. The V call is TRBV19, the J call TRBJ1-5, with D perhaps TRBD1 (5 bases). The CDR3 is made up of 15 amino acids. CDR1 and CDR2 (germline): LNHDA, SQIVND (reference sequence). V lost 3 bases and J lost 6, with 15 bases in between.

The rearrangement links TRBV12-5 to TRBJ2-3; D unresolved. There are 13 residues in the CDR3. Germline CDR1 is LGHNT and CDR2 is FRNRAP. Trimming took off 0 bases at V and 10 bases at J, with 11 bases between the two ends. CDR3 residues: CASGLVRPESQYF. The CDR3 DNA reads TGTGCTAGTGGTTTGGTTCGCCCGGAATCGCAGTATTTT.

This clonotype was detected only once. CDR3 sequence (DNA): TGCGCCAGCAGCTCGAGAGACAGGGGGACCTACGAGCAGTACTTC. Translation gives CASSSRDRGTYEQYF. The V call is TRBV5-1, the J call TRBJ2-7; 9 bases are a match to TRBD1. The ends lost 3 bases at V and 2 bases at J; junction bases unmatched: 6. The CDR3 extends over 15 amino acids. Looked up from germline, CDR1 is SGHRS and CDR2 is YFSETQ. Together with reference TRBV5-1 and TRBJ2-7, the CDR3 gives the full variable domain: KAGVTQTPRYLIKTRGQQVTLSCSPISGHRSVSWYQQTPGQGLQFLFEYFSETQRNKGNFPGRFSGRQFSNSRSEMNVSTLELGDSALYLCASSSRDRGTYEQYFGPGTRLTVT.

V usage is TRBV10-1 and J usage is TRBJ2-1, with TRBD1 as a possible D gene (8 bases). V was clipped by 11 bases and J by 1 base, with 24 bases between them. The CDR3 sequence is 17 residues long. Germline values: CDR1 WNHNN, CDR2 SYGVQD (reference sequence). CDR3 nucleotides: TGCGCCCCCCAGGGGGCGGGGGCCCCTCTATCCTACAATGAGCAGTTCTTC. It is translated as CAPQGAGAPLSYNEQFF.

V is TRBV5-1 and J is TRBJ2-7, with D perhaps matching TRBD2 (7 bases). This CDR3 has 15 residues. CDR1 is SGHRS and CDR2 is YFSETQ in the germline V gene. The V gene lost 4 bases and the J gene lost 5 bases, with 19 bases spanning the gap. The CDR3 DNA reads TGCGCCAGCAGCGGACGGGGGGCGCGTGTTGACGAGCAGTACTTC. Its protein product is CASSGRGARVDEQYF.

This chain uses TRBV30 with TRBJ1-1; D is undetermined. Deletions cut 8 bases from V and 2 bases from J, with 12 bases between. The V gene's germline CDR1 is GTSNPN and CDR2 SVGIG (reference sequence). The CDR3 is made up of 12 amino acids. The CDR3 nucleotides are TGTGCCCTGCGGACGGGAAACACTGAAGCTTTCTTT. Translation gives CALRTGNTEAFF.

The V gene is TRBV11-2, the J gene TRBJ2-7; D gene uncertain. The germline V and J ends were trimmed by 3 bases and 2 bases, with 14 bases remaining between them. Germline V gene sequence: CDR1 SGHAT, CDR2 FQNNGV. This CDR3 has 15 residues. The DNA for the CDR3 is TGTGCCAGCAGCTTGAGCACAGCAAAAACCTACGAGCAGTACTTC. Translating gives CASSLSTAKTYEQYF.

V and J are TRBV6-1 and TRBJ2-5; 8 positions match TRBD1. Germline V lookup: CDR1 MNHNS, CDR2 SASEGT. After removal of 4 bases from V and 5 bases from J, the junction contained 9 bases not matched to a gene. The CDR3 sequence is 15 residues long. CDR3 in amino acids: CASSAATGDSETQYF. As DNA, the CDR3 is TGTGCCAGCAGTGCCGCGACAGGGGATAGCGAGACCCAGTACTTC.

Only one count was recorded for this clonotype. The J gene is TRBJ1-1, the V gene TRBV19; TRBD1 aligns across 7 bases. V lost 4 bases, J lost 8 bases, and 7 bases stayed unmatched. This CDR3 comprises 13 residues. Germline V CDR1 and CDR2: LNHDA, SQIVND (reference sequence). CDR3 nucleotide sequence: TGTGCCAGTAGTAGGAACAGGGGTGCAGAAGCTTTCTTT. Its translation is CASSRNRGAEAFF.

This clonotype was detected a few times. The rearrangement uses TRBV6-1 and TRBJ2-1; 8 nucleotides line up with TRBD1. CDR1 is MNHNS and CDR2 is SASEGT in the germline V gene. This CDR3 comprises 13 residues. The trim removed 6 bases at V and 8 bases at J, leaving 6 bases unmatched. In DNA, the CDR3 is TGTGCCAGCAGACTGACAGGGGTCGATGAGCAGTTCTTC. Its protein is CASRLTGVDEQFF.